The clone carrying this TCR beta chain was detected a few times. No antigen is known for it. The junction differs from germline at one of its ends, possibly a read error. The data originate from a study of metastatic and nonmetastatic thyroid tumors. About the research overall: Where malignant and benign thyroid patients were concerned, repertoires were compared across blood and tumor or nodule tissue.

As handled by the study authors: It was from CDR3 differences across clinicopathological groups that a distant-metastasis classifier for papillary thyroid cancer was built. TCRdb reanalyzed the PCR reads with MiXCR. TCRdb's processing, not the authors', yielded these V and J calls. The sample lists roughly 45,000 clones, around 2.9% seen once, with approximately 9.6% in the top ten. General study points: Compared with benign nodules, malignant thyroid tumors were reported to have significantly higher TCR beta diversity in both blood and tumor.

Every patient was untreated before thyroid surgery. This sequence originates from a female donor with papillary thyroid cancer or a benign thyroid nodule (not recorded which). Some clones in this sample may be carry-over from other donors' samples. Sample: blood.

CDR3 sequence: CASSYEGVAGNTIYF. The CDR3 nucleotides read TGTGCCAGCAGTTACGAAGGGGTGGCTGGAAACACCATATATTTT. This sequence joins TRBV10-3 and TRBJ1-3; D may be TRBD1 (5 bases). From germline, CDR1 is ENHRY and CDR2 SYGVKD. CDR3 length: 15 residues.